Shown below are 24 T cell receptor beta chains from a single sample sequenced in a study of siplizumab effects on memory and regulatory T cells. The repertoire was sequenced with immunoSEQ multiplex PCR; TCRdb's copy has only in-frame clones and lacks some. Seen here are approximately 120,000 clones, around 93% observed once, and the top ten hold 0.16%. The sequencing sample was made of non-Treg CD4+ T cells sorted from blood. Receptors originate from a human donor in good health.

The rearrangement uses TRBV2 and TRBJ2-3; a possible D gene is TRBD2 (5 bases). Trimming pared 2 bases from V and 2 bases from J, leaving 8 bases between. Germline loops: CDR1 SNHLY, CDR2 FYNNEI. The CDR3 totals 14 residues. The CDR3 nucleotides read TGTGCCAGCAGTGAAAATGGACTCACAGATACGCAGTATTTT. This encodes CASSENGLTDTQYF.

The chain recombines TRBV6-5 with TRBJ1-1; no clear D gene. The V gene's germline CDR1 is MNHEY and CDR2 SVGAGI. The CDR3 contains 11 residues. The V end lost 8 bases, the J end lost 3 bases, and 7 bases lay between the germline ends. The CDR3 region has the DNA TGTGCCAGCTACCGGTACACTGAAGCTTTCTTT. It specifies CASYRYTEAFF.

The V gene is TRBV10-3, the J gene TRBJ2-2; 10 bases are shared with TRBD1. The CDR3 extends over 16 amino acids. Germline lookup yields CDR1 ENHRY and CDR2 SYGVKD. Trimming removed 10 bases from V and 2 bases from J; junction bases left unmatched: 10. CDR3 DNA sequence: TGTGCCACCTCCGGACAGGGGGTAGGTAACACCGGGGAGCTGTTTTTT. Its translation: CATSGQGVGNTGELFF.

The chain has TRBV10-1 and TRBJ1-6; D is undetermined. The CDR3 contains 13 residues. V was cut by 6 bases and J by 9 bases, with 12 bases left in between. Germline loops: CDR1 WNHNN, CDR2 SYGVQD (reference sequence). Here the CDR3 reads CASRGEGSSPLHF. The CDR3 DNA is TGCGCCAGCAGGGGTGAGGGAAGTTCACCCCTCCACTTT.

The V call is TRBV28, the J call TRBJ1-1, with TRBD1 matching over 11 bases. The germline V gene has CDR1 MDHEN and CDR2 SYDVKM. Trimming took 6 bases from V and 1 from J; bases not matched to a gene: 10. The CDR3 runs 17 residues. CDR3 DNA sequence: TGTGCCAGCAGCAGGACAGGGGGCGCGGGGGAGAACACTGAAGCTTTCTTT. Translating gives CASSRTGGAGENTEAFF.

The chain employs TRBV7-2 and TRBJ1-2; possible D gene TRBD1, 5 bases. This CDR3 spans 14 amino acids. The germline V gene has CDR1 SGHTA and CDR2 FQGNSA. Trimming took off 1 base at V and 2 bases at J, with 8 bases between the two ends. The CDR3 sequence: CASSLVGPNYGYTF. Here the CDR3 DNA reads TGTGCCAGCAGCTTAGTGGGACCCAACTATGGCTACACCTTC.

This chain joins TRBV27 and TRBJ2-7; TRBD2 matches at 7 bases. The CDR3 is 14 amino acids. The J segment lost 1 base and the V segment lost 8 bases, leaving 8 bases of the junction unmatched. Germline loops: CDR1 MNHEY, CDR2 SMNVEV (reference sequence). The CDR3, as DNA: TGTGCCAGCGGGCGGCTAGCGGCATCCTACGAGCAGTACTTC. Translation gives CASGRLAASYEQYF.

As DNA, the CDR3 is TGTGCCTGGGGAGACTCTGGGGCCAACGTCCTGACTTTC. It is translated as CAWGDSGANVLTF. This chain connects TRBV30 to TRBJ2-6; D uncertain. The ends were cut back, 5 bases at V and 0 bases at J, with 5 bases in the middle. Per germline, CDR1 GTSNPN and CDR2 SVGIG (reference sequence). The CDR3 has 13 amino acids. Drawing the rest from reference TRBV30 and TRBJ2-6, the complete variable domain is SQTIHQWPATLVQPVGSPLSLECTVEGTSNPNLYWYRQAAGRGLQLLFYSVGIGQISSEVPQNLSASRPQDRQFILSSKKLLLSDSGFYLCAWGDSGANVLTFGAGSRLTVL.

V usage is TRBV2 and J usage is TRBJ2-5; 8 bases fit TRBD2. V shed 3 bases and J 1 base; nucleotides not matched to a gene: 4. This CDR3 has 15 amino acids. Germline loops: CDR1 SNHLY, CDR2 FYNNEI. CDR3 in amino acids: CASSERAGVQETQYF. CDR3 bases: TGTGCCAGCAGTGAGCGAGCGGGGGTCCAAGAGACCCAGTACTTC.

This chain connects TRBV10-2 to TRBJ2-7; D is undetermined. V lost 2 bases to trimming and J lost 2 bases, with 1 base between them. Germline V gene sequence: CDR1 WSHSY, CDR2 SAAADI. The CDR3 has 11 residues. CDR3 nucleotides: TGCGCCAGCAGTGAGCCCTACGAGCAGTACTTC. Amino acids: CASSEPYEQYF.

V is TRBV9 and J is TRBJ2-5; D remains unclear. Trimming removed 3 bases from V and 3 bases from J, with 21 bases in between. Germline V gene data show CDR1 as SGDLS and CDR2 as YYNGEE. This CDR3 region has 17 residues. The CDR3 bases are TGTGCCAGCAGCGGGCCCCCACAGCCCAAAAAAGAAGAGACCCAGTACTTC. This codes for CASSGPPQPKKEETQYF.

The gene calls are TRBV10-3 and TRBJ1-2; 7 bases line up with TRBD1. The V and J ends lost 10 bases and 7 bases, in that order; junction bases with no gene match: 9. The length of the CDR3 is 12 residues. Looked up from germline, CDR1 is ENHRY and CDR2 is SYGVKD. CDR3 DNA sequence: TGTGCCACCACAGGGGAATTGTTTGGCTACACCTTC. The encoded protein is CATTGELFGYTF.

The chain has TRBV7-2 and TRBJ2-3; D gene unclear. V was shortened by 5 bases and J by 8 bases, with 11 bases between the two germline ends. CDR1 and CDR2 (germline): SGHTA, FQGNSA. The CDR3 extends over 12 amino acids. The CDR3 region has the DNA TGTGCCAGCAGCCCCCCCCCGGGTACGCAGTATTTT. Its translation: CASSPPPGTQYF.

The chain is built from TRBV18 and TRBJ2-1, with a weak D call TRBD1 (6 bases). With 2 bases removed from V and 10 bases from J, the gap between germline ends came to 6 bases. Germline V gives CDR1 KGHSH, CDR2 LQKENI. This CDR3 region has 11 residues. The CDR3 loop reads CASSPGTEQFF. The CDR3 coding sequence is TGTGCCAGCTCACCAGGGACAGAGCAGTTCTTC.

The rearrangement uses TRBV5-6 and TRBJ2-6; D not resolved. V lost 1 base and J 2 bases, leaving 7 bases between the germline ends. This CDR3 is 15 amino acids long. Germline V CDR1 and CDR2: SGHDT, YYEEEE. CDR3 nucleotide sequence: TGTGCCAGCAGCTTGCGAAATACTGGGGCCAACGTCCTGACTTTC. Protein: CASSLRNTGANVLTF.

This chain uses TRBV9 with TRBJ1-1, with unresolved D. Germline CDR1 reads SGDLS; CDR2 reads YYNGEE. Trimming cost V 0 bases and J 4 bases, with 10 bases left between them. This CDR3 region has 14 residues. CDR3 residues: CASSVVQAGTEAFF. The CDR3 region has the DNA TGTGCCAGCAGCGTAGTTCAAGCCGGCACTGAAGCTTTCTTT. The full variable domain, rest sourced from reference TRBV9 and TRBJ1-1, is DSGVTQTPKHLITATGQRVTLRCSPRSGDLSVYWYQQSLDQGLQFLIQYYNGEERAKGNILERFSAQQFPDLHSELNLSSLELGDSALYFCASSVVQAGTEAFFGQGTRLTVV.

The rearrangement uses TRBV28 and TRBJ1-1; D unclear. Between the trimmed V and J ends, which lost 6 bases and 0 bases, there was a span of 8 bases. The germline V gene encodes CDR1 MDHEN and CDR2 SYDVKM. This CDR3 has 13 amino acids. DNA for the CDR3: TGTGCCAGCAGGGTTTTCATGAACACTGAAGCTTTCTTT. It encodes CASRVFMNTEAFF.

This chain links TRBV5-1 with TRBJ2-3; 9 bases line up with TRBD2. CDR3 length: 16 amino acids. Germline trimming cut 0 bases from V and 3 bases from J; bases unmatched to any gene: 5. Germline loops: CDR1 SGHRS, CDR2 YFSETQ. This chain's CDR3 is CASSLERGAGTDTQYF. CDR3 in DNA: TGCGCCAGCAGCTTGGAGCGGGGGGCGGGTACAGATACGCAGTATTTT.

This clone showed up just once. The rearrangement uses TRBV28 and TRBJ1-4, with TRBD1 as a possible D gene (6 bases). The germline CDR1 and CDR2 sequences are MDHEN and SYDVKM. Deletions cut 10 bases from V and 8 bases from J, with 17 bases between. This CDR3 has 13 residues. The CDR3 DNA follows: TGTGCCACTACAACGAGGGGGTTGGAAAAACTGTTTTTT. Protein product: CATTTRGLEKLFF.

V usage is TRBV6-5 and J usage is TRBJ2-7; TRBD1 is a possible D gene (7 bases). Germline V gene lookup returns CDR1 MNHEY and CDR2 SVGAGI. Trimming took off 0 bases at V and 2 bases at J, with 11 bases between the two ends. The CDR3 covers 15 residues. For the CDR3, the DNA is TGTGCCAGCAGTTACTCGTCCAGGGGGGCCTACGAGCAGTACTTC. This gives the protein CASSYSSRGAYEQYF.

V usage is TRBV19 and J usage is TRBJ1-1; maybe TRBD1 (5 bases). The V gene lost 1 base and the J gene lost 9 bases, with 9 bases spanning the gap. This CDR3 contains 12 residues. CDR1 is LNHDA, CDR2 SQIVND, per germline (reference sequence). DNA for the CDR3: TGTGCCAGTAGTATAGTAGGGGTTCAAGCTTTCTTT. Protein: CASSIVGVQAFF.

The chain links TRBV2 to TRBJ2-7; perhaps D is TRBD1 or TRBD2 (6 bases each). Trimming stripped 4 bases from V and 7 bases from J, with 14 bases between. The CDR3 has 13 residues. The germline gives CDR1 SNHLY, CDR2 FYNNEI. In nucleotides, the CDR3 is TGTGCCAGCAGTGGGGGGGCGCCGGGAGAGCAGTACTTC. Amino acid sequence: CASSGGAPGEQYF. Looking up the rest from reference TRBV2 and TRBJ2-7 gives the full variable domain: EPEVTQTPSHQVTQMGQEVILRCVPISNHLYFYWYRQILGQKVEFLVSFYNNEISEKSEIFDDQFSVERPDGSNFTLKIRSTKLEDSAMYFCASSGGAPGEQYFGPGTRLTVT.

This chain uses TRBV4-2 with TRBJ1-1; D call uncertain. Germline assignment: CDR1 LGHNA and CDR2 YNFKEQ. The CDR3 extends over 15 amino acids. V dropped 1 base and J dropped 1 base, with 10 bases sitting between them. CDR3 region: CASSQVRMENTEAFF. CDR3 in DNA: TGTGCCAGCAGCCAAGTAAGGATGGAGAACACTGAAGCTTTCTTT.

This chain joins TRBV5-5 and TRBJ1-6; D is undetermined. This CDR3 spans 14 amino acids. The V gene's germline CDR1 is SGHKS and CDR2 YYEKEE (reference sequence). V dropped 3 bases and J dropped 5 bases, with 9 bases sitting between them. The CDR3 DNA follows: TGTGCCAGCAGCTGGGAAAGGAATAATTCACCCCTCCACTTT. Translated: CASSWERNNSPLHF.